Shown below are 11 T cell receptor beta chains from a single sample sequenced in a study of Ad26.COV2.S vaccination and SARS-CoV-2 variants. Indicated treatment: some 20 received Ad26.COV2.S at low or high dose, single or two shots; about 5 received placebo; per-sample allocation not given. After the first vaccine or placebo injection, samples were drawn on day 63. Profiling relied on immunoSEQ multiplex PCR, and the TCRdb table lists in-frame clones only, not all of them. The sample lists around 300,000 clones, about 89% occurring once. The sequences come from peripheral blood, collected in a trial of Ad26.COV2.S vaccine versus placebo. Receptors originate from a person between 18 and 60 years old who received the Ad26.COV2.S COVID-19 vaccine or a placebo.

The genes are TRBV3-1 (or the pseudogene TRBV3-2) and TRBJ2-5; a possible D gene is TRBD1 (5 bases). Germline CDR1 and CDR2: LGHDT and YNNKEL (reference sequence). The CDR3 length is 16 residues. The V gene lost 3 bases and the J gene lost 2 bases, with 16 bases spanning the gap. The CDR3 spells CASSQARVNAQETQYF. CDR3 coding DNA: TGTGCCAGCAGCCAGGCCAGGGTTAACGCACAAGAGACCCAGTACTTC.

V usage is TRBV19 and J usage is TRBJ1-5; possibly TRBD1 for D (6 bases). The ends were cut back, 5 bases at V and 5 bases at J, with 13 bases in the middle. The CDR3 length is 14 residues. Germline loops: CDR1 LNHDA, CDR2 SQIVND (reference sequence). CDR3 DNA: TGTGCCAGTAGTCTGAGGCAGGGGTATCAGCCCCAGCATTTT. This translates into CASSLRQGYQPQHF.

V gene TRBV9 combines with J gene TRBJ2-3; either TRBD1 or TRBD2 may fit D (6 bases each). The germline CDR1 and CDR2 sequences are SGDLS and YYNGEE. Trimming left V 0 bases short and J 0 bases short, with 11 bases between. CDR3 size: 16 residues. For the CDR3, the DNA is TGTGCCAGCAGCGTAGAGGGGGGAGTCAGCACAGATACGCAGTATTTT. This encodes CASSVEGGVSTDTQYF. The whole variable domain, remainder taken from reference TRBV9 and TRBJ2-3, is DSGVTQTPKHLITATGQRVTLRCSPRSGDLSVYWYQQSLDQGLQFLIQYYNGEERAKGNILERFSAQQFPDLHSELNLSSLELGDSALYFCASSVEGGVSTDTQYFGPGTRLTVL.

The sample holds one count of this clone. This rearrangement joins TRBV7-2 to TRBJ1-2; tentative D call: TRBD1 (5 bases). Germline V lookup: CDR1 SGHTA, CDR2 FQGNSA. The CDR3 extends over 14 amino acids. V gave up 0 bases and J gave up 8 bases, with 13 bases separating them. Here the CDR3 reads CASSLAWGEGGYTF. The CDR3 nucleotides read TGTGCCAGCAGCTTAGCGTGGGGGGAAGGGGGCTACACCTTC.

This chain connects TRBV12-3 or TRBV12-4 to TRBJ1-4; D uncertain. Trimming took 5 bases from V and 6 from J, leaving 10 bases between them. CDR3 length equals 13 residues. The CDR3 loop reads CASSHGRDEKLFF. The CDR3 DNA follows: TGTGCCAGCAGTCACGGCCGGGATGAAAAACTGTTTTTT.

This chain links TRBV6-1 with TRBJ2-7, with D perhaps TRBD2 (6 bases). Trimming took 2 bases from V and 5 from J, leaving 10 bases between them. The CDR3 contains 13 residues. Germline CDR1 is MNHNS and CDR2 is SASEGT. Written as DNA, the CDR3 is TGTGCCAGCAGTGAAATGTCGGGGGACGAGCAGTACTTC. Residues: CASSEMSGDEQYF.

The V and J genes are TRBV5-1 and TRBJ2-7; no definite D call. Trimming shortened V by 0 bases and J by 0 bases, and 13 bases separated the two germline ends. The CDR3 spans 16 residues. Germline V gene lookup returns CDR1 SGHRS and CDR2 YFSETQ. This CDR3 is CASSLGLLWDSYEQYF. CDR3 coding DNA: TGCGCCAGCAGCTTGGGACTCCTCTGGGACTCCTACGAGCAGTACTTC.

This sequence joins TRBV19 and TRBJ1-5; 9 bases line up with TRBD1. The V gene end was trimmed by 5 bases and the J gene end by 5 bases; junction bases not matched to a gene: 13. The CDR3 has 17 amino acids. Germline CDR1 is LNHDA and CDR2 is SQIVND (reference sequence). CDR3 coding DNA: TGTGCCAGTAGTCTTTTGATCGGGACAGGGAGTTATCAGCCCCAGCATTTT. The encoded protein is CASSLLIGTGSYQPQHF.

The V call is TRBV27, the J call TRBJ2-7, with 8 bases fitting TRBD1. The CDR3 totals 12 residues. With 8 bases clipped from V and 5 bases from J, the junction kept 5 bases outside the gene matches. Per germline, CDR1 MNHEY and CDR2 SMNVEV (reference sequence). The CDR3 is CASWTGIDEQYF. The DNA of the CDR3 is TGTGCCAGCTGGACAGGGATCGACGAGCAGTACTTC.

This chain uses TRBV3-1 (or the pseudogene TRBV3-2) with TRBJ2-6, with TRBD2 matching over 12 bases. J lost 0 bases, V lost 5 bases, and 5 bases had no gene match. The CDR3 length is 18 residues. Germline V gene lookup returns CDR1 LGHDT and CDR2 YNNKEL (reference sequence). This CDR3 is CASSSRTSGVSGANVLTF. The CDR3 nucleotides read TGTGCCAGCAGCTCCCGGACTAGCGGGGTCTCTGGGGCCAACGTCCTGACTTTC.

The chain is built from TRBV19 and TRBJ2-3; unclear D gene. V was cut by 5 bases and J by 5 bases, with 14 bases left in between. Germline assignment: CDR1 LNHDA and CDR2 SQIVND (reference sequence). The CDR3 sequence is 14 residues long. The CDR3 DNA reads TGTGCCAGTAGTCCAACGACCCTTCTAGATACGCAGTATTTT. Translated, it gives CASSPTTLLDTQYF.